A single sample is the source of the 28 T cell receptor beta chains below, sequenced in a study of T cell changes during pregnancy in multiple sclerosis. Generated by immunoSEQ multiplex PCR, the TCRdb table keeps only in-frame clones and is missing some. The sample lists about 76,000 clones; roughly 93% were seen once. Sequenced here: peripheral blood, sampled in the second trimester of pregnancy. The receptors here all came from a female donor with multiple sclerosis, enrolled in a pregnancy study.

The chain is built from TRBV19 and TRBJ1-5; TRBD1 agrees at 10 bases. The trim removed 5 bases at V and 3 bases at J, leaving 7 bases unmatched. CDR1 is LNHDA and CDR2 is SQIVND in the germline V gene (reference sequence). The CDR3 has 16 amino acids. This CDR3 is CASSARDRGYNQPQHF. DNA of the CDR3: TGTGCCAGTAGTGCCCGGGACAGGGGCTACAATCAGCCCCAGCATTTT.

The J gene is TRBJ1-1, the V gene TRBV4-1; D possibly corresponds to TRBD1 (5 bases). The CDR3 length is 17 residues. V dropped 0 bases and J dropped 0 bases, with 14 bases sitting between them. Germline lookup yields CDR1 MGHRA and CDR2 YSYEKL. The CDR3 coding sequence is TGCGCCAGCAGCCAAGATAGCCAGGGCCTAATGAACACTGAAGCTTTCTTT. It specifies CASSQDSQGLMNTEAFF.

This sequence joins TRBV13 and TRBJ2-1, with 11 bases identical to TRBD1. CDR1 is PRHDT, CDR2 FYEKMQ, per germline (reference sequence). The trim removed 3 bases at V and 6 bases at J, leaving 4 bases unmatched. The CDR3 is 15 residues long. CDR3 loop: CASSFGTGGTNEQFF. CDR3 nucleotides: TGTGCCAGCAGCTTTGGGACAGGGGGAACCAATGAGCAGTTCTTC.

The V gene is TRBV7-2, the J gene TRBJ2-7; 7 nucleotides agree with TRBD2. The CDR3 is made up of 13 amino acids. Looked up from germline, CDR1 is SGHTA and CDR2 is FQGNSA. Trimming removed 5 bases from V and 6 bases from J; junction bases left unmatched: 7. In DNA form, the CDR3 reads TGTGCCAGCAGCCGGGAGCGGGGCTCCGAGCAGTACTTC. This translates into CASSRERGSEQYF.

The gene calls are TRBV21-1 and TRBJ1-4. TRBV21-1 is deemed a pseudogene. There are 14 residues in the CDR3. Here the CDR3 reads CALPRREGAEKLFF. CDR3 in DNA: TGTGCCCTGCCAAGAAGGGAGGGAGCTGAAAAACTGTTTTTT.

V and J are TRBV7-9 and TRBJ1-1, with D possibly being TRBD1 (5 bases). Trimming left V 3 bases short and J 2 bases short, with 16 bases between. The germline V gene has CDR1 SEHNR and CDR2 FQNEAQ (reference sequence). This CDR3 is 16 amino acids long. CDR3 region: CASSFLSETVNTEAFF. CDR3 sequence (DNA): TGTGCCAGCAGCTTCCTGTCCGAGACAGTTAACACTGAAGCTTTCTTT.

This sequence joins TRBV7-9 and TRBJ1-6; no definite D call. Germline V lookup: CDR1 SEHNR, CDR2 FQNEAQ (reference sequence). The CDR3 is 15 residues long. Trimming stripped 6 bases from V and 3 bases from J, with 12 bases between. Here the CDR3 reads CASSPKSLYNSPLHF. CDR3 sequence (DNA): TGTGCCAGCAGTCCCAAAAGCCTCTATAATTCACCCCTCCACTTT.

This chain uses TRBV27 with TRBJ2-3; D possibly corresponds to TRBD1 (8 bases). Germline loops: CDR1 MNHEY, CDR2 SMNVEV (reference sequence). The CDR3 runs 16 residues. Trimming took off 6 bases at V and 6 bases at J, with 22 bases between the two ends. The CDR3 DNA sequence: TGTGCCAGCAGCTCCCCGGGGGGACAGGACCTTGATACGCAGTATTTT. This gives the protein CASSSPGGQDLDTQYF.

V usage is TRBV11-2 and J usage is TRBJ2-3; TRBD2 might be the D (6 bases). V dropped 2 bases and J dropped 4 bases, with 13 bases sitting between them. The CDR3 sequence is 15 residues long. CDR1 is SGHAT and CDR2 is FQNNGV in the germline V gene. As DNA, the CDR3 is TGTGCCAGCAGCTTACACGGGGGAATCGCAGATACGCAGTATTTT. It encodes CASSLHGGIADTQYF.

J is TRBJ1-1 and V is TRBV19, with a tentative D call TRBD1 (6 bases). CDR1 is LNHDA and CDR2 is SQIVND in the germline V gene (reference sequence). V was cut by 1 base and J by 1 base, with 13 bases left in between. The CDR3 totals 16 residues. DNA for the CDR3: TGTGCCAGTAGTATAGGTACAGGGATAAGGAACACTGAAGCTTTCTTT. Translating it yields CASSIGTGIRNTEAFF.

The rearrangement links TRBV5-4 to TRBJ2-7; 7 bases align to TRBD1. Germline V lookup: CDR1 SGHNT, CDR2 YYREEE (reference sequence). CDR3 length: 14 residues. J was trimmed by 4 bases and V by 4 bases; bases with no gene match: 8. CDR3 nucleotides: TGTGCCAGCAGCCCCGGGACAGAGACATACGAGCAGTACTTC. Translation gives CASSPGTETYEQYF.

This chain links TRBV6-5 with TRBJ1-1; D gene ambiguous. V shed 0 bases and J shed 6 bases, with 14 bases lying between them. This CDR3 region has 15 residues. CDR1 MNHEY and CDR2 SVGAGI come from the germline V gene. The CDR3 DNA sequence: TGTGCCAGCAGTTACTCAACCGCAGGTGTGGCTGAAGCTTTCTTT. This codes for CASSYSTAGVAEAFF.

The V gene is TRBV6-1, the J gene TRBJ1-3; tentative D call: TRBD1 (6 bases). The V end lost 2 bases, the J end lost 0 bases, and 11 bases lay between the germline ends. The CDR3 runs 16 residues. The germline V gene has CDR1 MNHNS and CDR2 SASEGT. CDR3 sequence reads: CASSETGRISGNTIYF. Written as DNA, the CDR3 is TGTGCCAGCAGTGAAACAGGGCGTATCTCTGGAAACACCATATATTTT.

In DNA form, the CDR3 reads TGCGCCAGCAGTGAGTCGAACCGGGGCGGAGGGAGGCACGAGCAGTACTTC. Translating it yields CASSESNRGGGRHEQYF. This rearrangement joins TRBV10-2 to TRBJ2-7; a weak D match, TRBD2 (6 bases). The CDR3 totals 17 residues. With 0 bases removed from V and 5 bases from J, the gap between germline ends came to 20 bases. Germline V CDR1 and CDR2: WSHSY, SAAADI.

The rearrangement links TRBV11-2 to TRBJ2-1; TRBD1 agrees at 7 bases. This CDR3 is built from 15 residues. Germline V CDR1 and CDR2: SGHAT, FQNNGV. V was pared by 5 bases and J by 5 bases, with 9 bases of the junction left unmatched. CDR3 sequence (DNA): TGTGCCAGCAGCAACCGACAGGGTAGGGACAATGAGCAGTTCTTC. This encodes CASSNRQGRDNEQFF.

The chain couples TRBV6-1 to TRBJ2-5; TRBD1 agrees at 9 bases. The germline V gene encodes CDR1 MNHNS and CDR2 SASEGT. V dropped 6 bases and J dropped 5; count of bases not matched to a gene: 10. CDR3 size: 15 residues. The CDR3 loop reads CASRATQGARETQYF. As DNA, the CDR3 is TGTGCCAGCAGAGCAACACAGGGGGCGCGGGAGACCCAGTACTTC.

The gene calls are TRBV6-4 and TRBJ1-6; the D gene is possibly TRBD1 (6 bases). Trimming left V 10 bases short and J 7 bases short, with 14 bases between. The CDR3 runs to 13 residues. CDR1 and CDR2 from the germline V gene are MRHNA and SNTAGT. The CDR3 bases are TGTGCCACCGTGAGGACAGACAATTCACCCCTCCACTTT. Amino acid sequence: CATVRTDNSPLHF.

V and J are TRBV5-4 and TRBJ1-6, with 10 bases lining up with TRBD1. V was pared by 4 bases and J by 10 bases, with 8 bases of the junction left unmatched. CDR1 is SGHNT, CDR2 YYREEE, per germline (reference sequence). The CDR3 spans 15 residues. DNA for the CDR3: TGTGCCAGCAGCGGGTTGACAGGGGGCGACTCACCCCTCCACTTT. Protein: CASSGLTGGDSPLHF.

V usage is TRBV7-3 and J usage is TRBJ2-2, with 7 bases fitting TRBD2. The trim removed 4 bases at V and 7 bases at J, leaving 3 bases unmatched. Germline V gene sequence: CDR1 SGHTA, CDR2 FQGTGA. The CDR3 runs 13 residues. This CDR3 is CASSSSGVGELFF. The CDR3 nucleotides read TGTGCCAGCAGCTCAAGCGGGGTCGGGGAGCTGTTTTTT.

The J gene is TRBJ1-1, the V gene TRBV7-9; D possibly corresponds to TRBD1 (6 bases). CDR1 is SEHNR and CDR2 is FQNEAQ in the germline V gene (reference sequence). Trimming removed 2 bases from V and 0 bases from J, with 13 bases in between. This CDR3 contains 16 residues. CDR3 coding DNA: TGTGCCAGCAGCTTAAGCGGGGGCTCTTTGAACACTGAAGCTTTCTTT. The encoded protein is CASSLSGGSLNTEAFF.

A note on this clone: A junction boundary mismatches the germline segment, possibly from a read error. The J gene is TRBJ2-1, the V gene TRBV29-1; D may be TRBD2 (6 bases). The germline gives CDR1 SQVTM, CDR2 ANQGSEA. This CDR3 spans 12 amino acids. The CDR3 spells CSVETVGGNAIF. The CDR3 bases are TGCAGCGTTGAAACAGTAGGCGGGAACGCGATCTTC.

V gene TRBV6-5 combines with J gene TRBJ1-5, with 9 nucleotides matching TRBD1. J was trimmed by 3 bases and V by 5 bases; bases with no gene match: 5. The V gene's germline CDR1 is MNHEY and CDR2 SVGAGI. The CDR3 sequence is 15 residues long. CDR3 residues: CASSPGTGTNQPQHF. The CDR3 DNA reads as TGTGCCAGCAGTCCCGGGACAGGGACCAATCAGCCCCAGCATTTT.

The genes are TRBV4-1 and TRBJ1-2; TRBD1 agrees at 7 bases. This CDR3 region has 15 residues. Trimming took 5 bases from V and 0 from J; bases not matched to a gene: 6. The germline V gene has CDR1 MGHRA and CDR2 YSYEKL. The CDR3 sequence: CASSTGARTNYGYTF. CDR3 DNA sequence: TGCGCCAGCAGCACAGGGGCTAGAACTAACTATGGCTACACCTTC.

The chain links TRBV6-1 to TRBJ2-2; 7 bases line up with TRBD2. Germline lookup yields CDR1 MNHNS and CDR2 SASEGT. The CDR3 runs to 15 residues. V lost 8 bases, J lost 6 bases, and 12 bases stayed unmatched. The CDR3 spells CASLELAAASGELFF. For the CDR3, the DNA is TGTGCCAGCCTGGAGCTAGCGGCCGCGTCCGGGGAGCTGTTTTTT.

The chain links TRBV4-1 to TRBJ2-5; possible D gene TRBD2, 6 bases. The length of the CDR3 is 15 residues. The germline V gene encodes CDR1 MGHRA and CDR2 YSYEKL. V shed 3 bases and J shed 3 bases, with 14 bases lying between them. CDR3 sequence: CASSHPEWREETQYF. The CDR3 region has the DNA TGCGCCAGCAGCCACCCCGAGTGGAGGGAAGAGACCCAGTACTTC.

In this sample, this clone turned up once. This chain links TRBV7-8 with TRBJ1-4; TRBD1 aligns across 8 bases. There are 15 residues in the CDR3. Trimming cost V 5 bases and J 7 bases; bases outside gene matches: 9. Germline assignment: CDR1 SGHVS and CDR2 FQNEAQ. The CDR3 reads CASSLPGQGAEKLFF. In nucleotides, the CDR3 is TGTGCCAGCAGCCTCCCCGGACAGGGCGCTGAAAAACTGTTTTTT.

The V call is TRBV4-2, the J call TRBJ2-7; 10 bases are shared with TRBD2. This CDR3 has 19 residues. Germline V CDR1 and CDR2: LGHNA, YNFKEQ. With 0 bases clipped from V and 2 bases from J, the junction kept 13 bases outside the gene matches. The CDR3 is CASSQDAHETSGGAYEQYF. Written as DNA, the CDR3 is TGTGCCAGCAGCCAAGATGCCCATGAGACGAGCGGGGGGGCCTACGAGCAGTACTTC.

The V and J genes are TRBV15 and TRBJ1-5; D remains unclear. The germline V gene encodes CDR1 LNHNV and CDR2 YYDKDF (reference sequence). Deletions cut 0 bases from V and 4 bases from J, with 7 bases between. The CDR3 extends over 14 amino acids. The CDR3 here is CATSRDPENQPQHF. The CDR3 bases are TGTGCCACCAGCAGAGATCCGGAGAATCAGCCCCAGCATTTT.